What follows are 20 T cell receptor beta chains derived from one specimen sequenced in a study of T cells in Graves' hyperthyroidism and ophthalmopathy (dated by TCRdb to about 2019). Library preparation employed multiplex PCR. The sequencer listed for this sample is Illumina HiSeq 2000. The TCR beta CDR3 regions were amplified from RNA transcripts. For the first round of RT-PCR on the TCR CDR3, the HTBI primer set was used together with the Qiagen OneStep RT-PCR kit. Using fastp at Q25 and MiXCR, TCRdb reprocessed the public reads and kept productive beta chains. Merged by CDR3 protein, the rows form single entries marked with the most common genes and DNA. Recorded for this sample are 700,000 or so distinct CDR3 sequences; 16% of them occurred a single time. Of the sample, under 10% falls within the top ten clones. The sample was blood. The origin of the receptors is a man aged 18 to 29 with Graves' hyperthyroidism.

This rearrangement joins TRBV7-9 to TRBJ2-1; D remains ambiguous. Germline CDR1 is SEHNR and CDR2 is FQNEAQ (reference sequence). The CDR3 has 15 residues. The ends were cut back, 9 bases at V and 5 bases at J, with 20 bases in the middle. For the CDR3, the DNA is TGTGCCAGTAGTATCGGGCCTCACCCCCACAATGAGCAGTTCTTC. It yields the protein CASSIGPHPHNEQFF.

This clonotype has just a few counts. This chain joins TRBV6-2 or TRBV6-3 and TRBJ2-7; tentatively, D is TRBD2 (6 bases). CDR3 size: 14 residues. Trimming left V 6 bases short and J 2 bases short, with 14 bases between. Germline assignment: CDR1 MNHEY and CDR2 SVGEGT. The CDR3 DNA is TGTGCCAGCAGGTCAGGGCGGGATACCTACGAGCAGTACTTC. This translates into CASRSGRDTYEQYF.

This clonotype was seen many times. The rearrangement links TRBV11-2 to TRBJ2-4, with a weak D call TRBD1 (6 bases). There are 17 residues in the CDR3. The V end was cut by 1 base, the J end by 5 bases, with 18 bases between. Germline CDR1 SGHAT, CDR2 FQNNGV. The CDR3 loop reads CASSLGRVSGQENIQYF. CDR3 DNA sequence: TGTGCCAGCAGCTTAGGAAGGGTATCGGGACAAGAAAACATTCAGTACTTC.

This clonotype was recorded only once. A much more abundant neighbour one base away suggests this may be a read error. V and J are TRBV28 and TRBJ2-7; TRBD1 agrees at 7 bases. Per the germline V gene, CDR1 is MDHEN and CDR2 is SYDVKM. CDR3 length equals 13 residues. CDR3 sequence: CAGSQGVKDEQYF. CDR3 in DNA: TGTGCCGGCAGTCAGGGGGTGAAAGACGAGCAGTACTTC.

At least ten counts were recorded for this clonotype. V is TRBV2 and J is TRBJ2-5; D gene uncertain. The CDR3 length is 12 residues. In germline, CDR1 is SNHLY, CDR2 FYNNEI. The V end lost 4 bases, the J end lost 1 base, and 4 bases lay between the germline ends. CDR3 nucleotide sequence: TGTGCCAGCAGTGCTTCCCAAGAGACCCAGTACTTC. Protein sequence: CASSASQETQYF.

This chain uses TRBV6-1 with TRBJ2-1; the D gene is possibly TRBD1 (5 bases). This CDR3 is 20 amino acids long. V was shortened by 6 bases and J by 3 bases, with 30 bases between the two germline ends. The germline gives CDR1 MNHNS, CDR2 SASEGT. CDR3 region: CASSQGIKDRHRRFYNEQFF. For the CDR3, the DNA is TGTGCCAGCAGCCAGGGCATTAAAGATCGGCACAGGCGATTCTACAATGAGCAGTTCTTC.

The chain has TRBV7-3 and TRBJ1-1, with D uncertain. Germline V gene sequence: CDR1 SGHTA, CDR2 FQGTGA. The CDR3 runs to 13 residues. The V and J ends lost 0 bases and 4 bases respectively, with 6 bases between them. In DNA, the CDR3 is TGTGCCAGCAGCTTAACGTGGCGCACTGAAGCTTTCTTT. Residues: CASSLTWRTEAFF.

This clonotype was observed a handful of times. The chain joins TRBV4-2 to TRBJ2-5; D unresolved. The CDR3 covers 13 residues. Trimming pared 4 bases from V and 5 bases from J, leaving 11 bases between. The germline V gene has CDR1 LGHNA and CDR2 YNFKEQ. CDR3 nucleotides: TGTGCCAGCAGCCCCGGAGATGTGGAGACCCAGTACTTC. This sequence encodes CASSPGDVETQYF.

This clonotype was picked up a small number of times. This chain links TRBV19 with TRBJ2-7; 8 nucleotides line up with TRBD2. Losses at the gene ends were 3 bases for V and 2 bases for J; bases not matched to a gene: 6. Germline V gene sequence: CDR1 LNHDA, CDR2 SQIVND (reference sequence). The CDR3 totals 15 residues. CDR3 in amino acids: CASSMASGSTYEQYF. The CDR3 DNA reads as TGTGCCAGTAGTATGGCTAGCGGGTCTACCTACGAGCAGTACTTC.

This clonotype showed up many times. The chain links TRBV29-1 to TRBJ2-1; TRBD2 matches 7 bases. CDR1 and CDR2 from the germline V gene are SQVTM and ANQGSEA. The CDR3 runs to 15 residues. V shed 8 bases and J 7 bases; nucleotides not matched to a gene: 17. The CDR3, as DNA: TGCAGCATCAAACGTGCCGGGAGGTTCGAAAATGAGCAGTTCTTC. Translation gives CSIKRAGRFENEQFF.

With regard to this clonotype: Just one base apart from a much larger clone, this may be a read error. No conserved phenylalanine or tryptophan is present at the end of the CDR3, so a read error is the likely explanation. J is TRBJ1-1 and V is TRBV3-1; a possible D gene is TRBD1 (5 bases). Germline CDR1 and CDR2: LGHDT and YNNKEL (reference sequence). CDR3 length equals 15 residues. The CDR3, as DNA: TGTGCCAGCAGTCAAGGGACCGGTGTTGAGACTGAAGCTTTCTCT. It translates to CASSQGTGVETEAFS.

This clonotype has just a few counts. Being one base from a much bigger clone, this may be a read error. V and J are TRBV28 and TRBJ2-7, with D possibly TRBD2 on 5 matching bases. CDR1 is MDHEN, CDR2 SYDVKM, per germline. This CDR3 region has 15 residues. The chain's CDR3 is CASGLAKGATYEQYF. DNA of the CDR3: TGTGCCAGCGGTTTAGCGAAGGGAGCAACCTACGAGCAGTACTTC.

This clonotype was observed many times. This rearrangement joins TRBV2 to TRBJ2-5; 8 nucleotides match TRBD1. The CDR3 extends over 14 amino acids. CDR1 SNHLY and CDR2 FYNNEI come from the germline V gene. With 5 bases clipped from V and 5 bases from J, the junction kept 7 bases outside the gene matches. DNA of the CDR3: TGTGCCAGCAGTAAGGCCACAGGGGGGGAGACCCAGTACTTC. This codes for CASSKATGGETQYF. The variable domain in full, completed from reference TRBV2 and TRBJ2-5, reads EPEVTQTPSHQVTQMGQEVILRCVPISNHLYFYWYRQILGQKVEFLVSFYNNEISEKSEIFDDQFSVERPDGSNFTLKIRSTKLEDSAMYFCASSKATGGETQYFGPGTRLLVL.

This clonotype was counted a few times. The chain employs TRBV28 and TRBJ2-2; D is perhaps TRBD1 or TRBD2 (5 bases each). Germline CDR1 reads MDHEN; CDR2 reads SYDVKM. The CDR3 length is 14 residues. V gave up 10 bases and J gave up 2 bases, with 14 bases separating them. CDR3 residues: CATSRDRNTGELFF. The DNA of the CDR3 is TGTGCCACGTCGAGGGACCGCAACACCGGGGAGCTGTTTTTT.

This clonotype was picked up many times. V usage is TRBV7-2 and J usage is TRBJ2-7; D is unclear. V lost 4 bases and J lost 2, with 12 bases in between. The CDR3 is 14 amino acids. Germline CDR1 and CDR2: SGHTA and FQGNSA. The chain's CDR3 is CASSYSHGAYEQYF. The CDR3 DNA is TGTGCCAGCAGCTACTCACACGGAGCCTACGAGCAGTACTTC. The full variable domain, completed using reference TRBV7-2 and TRBJ2-7, is GAGVSQSPSNKVTEKGKDVELRCDPISGHTALYWYRQSLGQGLEFLIYFQGNSAPDKSGLPSDRFSAERTGGSVSTLTIQRTQQEDSAVYLCASSYSHGAYEQYFGPGTRLTVT.

There are many counts of this clonotype. The gene calls are TRBV7-2 and TRBJ2-5; weak D call: TRBD1 (6 bases). The germline V and J ends were trimmed by 4 bases and 3 bases, with 9 bases remaining between them. CDR3 length: 13 residues. Germline assignment: CDR1 SGHTA and CDR2 FQGNSA. The CDR3, as DNA: TGTGCCAGCAGCTCTCCAGGGGAAGAGACCCAGTACTTC. Protein: CASSSPGEETQYF.

The genes are TRBV28 and TRBJ2-7; TRBD1 matches at 7 bases. The V gene end was trimmed by 6 bases and the J gene end by 6 bases; junction bases not matched to a gene: 5. Germline V CDR1 and CDR2: MDHEN, SYDVKM. The CDR3 runs 12 residues. The CDR3 sequence: CASSSTGPEQYF. CDR3 nucleotides: TGTGCCAGCAGCTCGACAGGGCCCGAGCAGTACTTC.

There are many counts of this clonotype. The chain carries TRBV11-2 and TRBJ2-7; tentative D call: TRBD2 (6 bases). Trimming took 1 base from V and 3 from J, leaving 10 bases between them. CDR1 and CDR2 from the germline V gene are SGHAT and FQNNGV. The CDR3 contains 14 residues. The CDR3 sequence is CASSLGLANYEQYF. Written as DNA, the CDR3 is TGTGCCAGCAGCTTAGGTCTAGCGAACTACGAGCAGTACTTC.

This clonotype was counted a few times. V is TRBV24-1 and J is TRBJ1-4; D not certain. Germline V gene data show CDR1 as KGHDR and CDR2 as SFDVKD. The CDR3 runs to 14 residues. V was cut by 5 bases and J by 4 bases, with 10 bases left in between. The CDR3 DNA follows: TGTGCCACCAGTGCTGCAGACGGTAATGAAAAACTGTTTTTT. It encodes CATSAADGNEKLFF.

This clonotype was counted many times. The rearrangement links TRBV28 to TRBJ2-3, with D possibly being TRBD1 or TRBD2 (5 bases each). The CDR3 is 17 residues long. The germline gives CDR1 MDHEN, CDR2 SYDVKM. The V and J ends lost 2 bases and 2 bases respectively, with 17 bases between them. Here the CDR3 reads CASSLVFEGSYTDTQYF. CDR3 DNA: TGTGCCAGCAGTTTAGTCTTTGAGGGGAGTTACACAGATACGCAGTATTTT.